The 26 T cell receptor beta chains below all came from one sample that was sequenced in a study of Graves' ophthalmopathy and Graves' hyperthyroidism. Amplified TCR beta CDR3 regions were obtained using RNA transcripts as template. Amplification began with first-round RT-PCR using HTBI primers, then second-round multiplex PCR was performed. TCRdb fed the multiplex PCR reads into MiXCR, producing one record per CDR3 protein. This sample yields around 520,000 distinct CDR3 sequences, of which about two fifths are seen a single time; less than 4.5% belongs to the top ten. Sequencing was carried out using peripheral blood or thyroid tissue (not recorded which). These receptors all come from an adult man with Graves' hyperthyroidism.

This clonotype was counted many times. The gene calls are TRBV4-2 and TRBJ1-2; D gene uncertain. Trimming took off 3 bases at V and 3 bases at J, with 5 bases between the two ends. Germline-derived CDR1 and CDR2 are LGHNA and YNFKEQ. The CDR3 totals 12 residues. The CDR3 region has the DNA TGTGCCAGCAGCCAGAGAGACTATGGCTACACCTTC. This codes for CASSQRDYGYTF.

The CDR3, as DNA: TGCAGCGTTGCTCAGGGGCAAGAGACCCAGTACTTC. Protein sequence: CSVAQGQETQYF. The chain joins TRBV29-1 to TRBJ2-5; weak D call: TRBD1 (6 bases). The CDR3 loop spans 12 amino acids. Germline CDR1 reads SQVTM; CDR2 reads ANQGSEA. Trimming took off 4 bases at V and 2 bases at J, with 8 bases between the two ends.

This clonotype has ten or more counts. The chain uses TRBV14 and TRBJ1-2; no clear D. Germline CDR1 SGHDN, CDR2 FVKESK. V was trimmed by 1 base and J by 4 bases, leaving 10 bases between them. CDR3 size: 14 residues. The CDR3 sequence: CASSQAAGPYGYTF. CDR3 bases: TGTGCCAGCAGCCAAGCCGCCGGCCCCTATGGCTACACCTTC.

This clonotype turned up a few times. The chain links TRBV30 to TRBJ1-1; D may be TRBD1 (6 bases). Between the trimmed V and J ends, which lost 3 bases and 8 bases, there was a span of 13 bases. The CDR3 sequence is 12 residues long. The germline V gene encodes CDR1 GTSNPN and CDR2 SVGIG (reference sequence). CDR3: CAWRLQGREAFF. Written as DNA, the CDR3 is TGTGCCTGGAGGCTACAGGGAAGGGAAGCTTTCTTT. Filled out from reference TRBV30 and TRBJ1-1, the complete variable domain reads SQTIHQWPATLVQPVGSPLSLECTVEGTSNPNLYWYRQAAGRGLQLLFYSVGIGQISSEVPQNLSASRPQDRQFILSSKKLLLSDSGFYLCAWRLQGREAFFGQGTRLTVV.

Worth noting for this clonotype: Being one base from a much bigger clone, this may be a read error. J is TRBJ2-7 and V is TRBV9; 9 bases are a match to TRBD1. This CDR3 spans 15 amino acids. CDR1 is SGDLS and CDR2 is YYNGEE in the germline V gene. The CDR3 protein is CASSVGTGETYEQHF. DNA for the CDR3: TGTGCCAGCAGCGTAGGGACAGGGGAGACCTACGAGCAGCACTTC.

The chain couples TRBV12-3 or TRBV12-4 to TRBJ2-2; no definite D call. With 8 bases removed from V and 5 bases from J, the gap between germline ends came to 15 bases. The CDR3 loop spans 14 amino acids. DNA of the CDR3: TGTGCCAGCCGGAGCTCCCAGACGACCGGGGAGCTGTTTTTT. Amino acid sequence: CASRSSQTTGELFF.

As to this clonotype: A read error may explain this, as a much larger clone is one base away. CDR3 coding DNA: TGTGCCACCAGTGATGTCGGGAGCGATGAGCAGTTCTTC. Amino acids: CATSDVGSDEQFF. This sequence joins TRBV24-1 and TRBJ2-5, with TRBD2 as a possible D gene (6 bases). The end of the DNA fits TRBJ2-1 better, so the J call may be wrong. The CDR3 contains 13 residues. CDR1 is KGHDR, CDR2 SFDVKD, per germline.

The chain combines TRBV10-3 with TRBJ2-7, with TRBD1 as a possible D gene (5 bases). There are 14 residues in the CDR3. The V end lost 4 bases, the J end lost 3 bases, and 13 bases lay between the germline ends. Germline V lookup: CDR1 ENHRY, CDR2 SYGVKD. CDR3 in amino acids: CAISGYGQIYEQYF. The CDR3 DNA reads TGTGCCATCAGTGGATACGGACAAATCTACGAGCAGTACTTC.

V gene TRBV5-1 combines with J gene TRBJ2-2; 9 bases map to TRBD1. Germline lookup yields CDR1 SGHRS and CDR2 YFSETQ. V dropped 0 bases and J dropped 4; count of bases not matched to a gene: 7. The CDR3 runs to 17 residues. CDR3 DNA: TGCGCCAGCAGCTTGGGCACACAGGGGGCACGCACCGGGGAGCTGTTTTTT. Translation: CASSLGTQGARTGELFF.

The rearrangement joins TRBV25-1 to TRBJ2-7, with TRBD2 matching over 14 bases. Germline CDR1 and CDR2: MGHDK and SYGVNS. The ends lost 1 base at V and 2 bases at J; junction bases unmatched: 7. This CDR3 is 18 amino acids long. The CDR3 protein is CASSEFGTSGGTTYEQYF. The CDR3 bases are TGTGCCAGCAGTGAATTTGGGACTAGCGGGGGAACTACCTACGAGCAGTACTTC.

This chain connects TRBV9 to TRBJ2-3, with D tentatively TRBD2 (5 bases). Germline V gene data show CDR1 as SGDLS and CDR2 as YYNGEE. The ends were cut back, 0 bases at V and 0 bases at J, with 11 bases in the middle. CDR3 length equals 16 residues. The CDR3 bases are TGTGCCAGCAGCGTAGACTGGACTTCAAGCACAGATACGCAGTATTTT. It codes for CASSVDWTSSTDTQYF. Together with reference TRBV9 and TRBJ2-3, the CDR3 gives the full variable domain: DSGVTQTPKHLITATGQRVTLRCSPRSGDLSVYWYQQSLDQGLQFLIQYYNGEERAKGNILERFSAQQFPDLHSELNLSSLELGDSALYFCASSVDWTSSTDTQYFGPGTRLTVL.

The CDR3 here is CAIRNWILFGQPQHF. The CDR3 bases are TGTGCCATCAGGAATTGGATTTTATTCGGTCAGCCCCAGCATTTT. The chain uses TRBV10-3 and TRBJ1-5; no clear D. Trimming cost V 6 bases and J 6 bases, with 18 bases left between them. The CDR3 contains 15 residues. CDR1 is ENHRY and CDR2 is SYGVKD in the germline V gene.

This clonotype was counted many times. V usage is TRBV20-1 and J usage is TRBJ2-5; weak D call: TRBD2 (6 bases). The CDR3 has 14 residues. Germline V gives CDR1 DFQATT, CDR2 SNEGSKA (reference sequence). The V and J ends lost 1 base and 2 bases respectively, with 11 bases between them. In DNA form, the CDR3 reads TGCAGTGCTAGAGGGACTACCACGCAAGAGACCCAGTACTTC. It translates to CSARGTTTQETQYF.

V is TRBV10-3 and J is TRBJ2-3; no firm D call. V was clipped by 4 bases and J by 7 bases, with 12 bases between them. The CDR3 runs 13 residues. Germline CDR1 ENHRY, CDR2 SYGVKD. CDR3 coding DNA: TGTGCCATCAGTGGATCGACAAAGAATACGCAGTATTTT. It encodes CAISGSTKNTQYF.

As regards this clonotype: A much larger clone sits a single nucleotide away, making a read error possible. The V gene is TRBV20-1, the J gene TRBJ1-1; no definite D call. V lost 2 bases and J lost 7, with 8 bases in between. This CDR3 has 11 amino acids. Germline V lookup: CDR1 DFQATT, CDR2 SNEGSKA (reference sequence). The CDR3 coding sequence is TGCAGTGCTAGAATCTACAGTGAAGCTTTCTTT. This encodes CSARIYSEAFF.

This clonotype has ten or more counts. This sequence joins TRBV5-6 and TRBJ2-5; 7 bases match TRBD2. Germline V lookup: CDR1 SGHDT, CDR2 YYEEEE. The V and J ends lost 2 bases and 1 base, in that order; junction bases with no gene match: 2. The CDR3 has 14 amino acids. The CDR3 nucleotides are TGTGCCAGCAGCTTTTGGGGGGGCCAAGAGACCCAGTACTTC. Translated, it gives CASSFWGGQETQYF.

This clonotype has at least ten counts. The chain employs TRBV6-5 and TRBJ1-4; D may be TRBD1 (5 bases). The V end was cut by 2 bases, the J end by 7 bases, with 8 bases between. The CDR3 contains 13 residues. From germline, CDR1 is MNHEY and CDR2 SVGAGI. The CDR3 nucleotides read TGTGCCAGCAGTTACGGGACGGTTGAAAAACTGTTTTTT. Protein product: CASSYGTVEKLFF.

As to this clonotype: Germline and junction disagree at one end, which may indicate a read error. The gene calls are TRBV7-8 and TRBJ1-2; no firm D call. Germline CDR1 is SGHVS and CDR2 is FQNEAQ. The CDR3 is made up of 14 amino acids. DNA of the CDR3: TGTGCCAGCAGCCAAGCTCCCCTGAACTATGGCTGCACCTTC. It translates to CASSQAPLNYGCTF.

In this sample, this clonotype turned up many times. The gene calls are TRBV20-1 and TRBJ1-6; 10 bases agree with TRBD1. The V gene end was trimmed by 6 bases and the J gene end by 6 bases; junction bases not matched to a gene: 14. The CDR3 is made up of 17 amino acids. Germline-derived CDR1 and CDR2 are DFQATT and SNEGSKA (reference sequence). CDR3 in amino acids: CSARLTGGLGINSPLHF. CDR3 bases: TGCAGTGCGCGCCTGACAGGGGGCCTAGGAATTAATTCACCCCTCCACTTT.

This clonotype was counted many times. V gene TRBV5-1 combines with J gene TRBJ1-1; TRBD1 agrees at 8 bases. The germline V gene encodes CDR1 SGHRS and CDR2 YFSETQ. J lost 4 bases, V lost 5 bases, and 7 bases had no gene match. The CDR3 loop spans 14 amino acids. CDR3 residues: CASRIDRGATEAFF. CDR3 in DNA: TGCGCCAGCAGAATCGACAGGGGAGCCACTGAAGCTTTCTTT.

In its sample, this clonotype was seen many times. The chain joins TRBV11-2 to TRBJ2-2; no clear D gene. In germline, CDR1 is SGHAT, CDR2 FQNNGV. V was pared by 6 bases and J by 3 bases, with 14 bases between. The length of the CDR3 is 15 residues. CDR3 sequence (DNA): TGTGCCAGCAGTCAAACAAGGGCCGACACCGGGGAGCTGTTTTTT. It is translated as CASSQTRADTGELFF. The full variable domain, with the rest looked up from reference TRBV11-2 and TRBJ2-2, is EAGVAQSPRYKIIEKRQSVAFWCNPISGHATLYWYQQILGQGPKLLIQFQNNGVVDDSQLPKDRFSAERLKGVDSTLKIQPAKLEDSAVYLCASSQTRADTGELFFGEGSRLTVL.

CDR3 DNA: TGCAGCGTTGACGAGGAGACAGTGAATGAAAAACTGTTTTTT. It encodes CSVDEETVNEKLFF. The genes are TRBV29-1 and TRBJ1-4; weak D call: TRBD1 (5 bases). This CDR3 region has 14 residues. Germline V gene lookup returns CDR1 SQVTM and CDR2 ANQGSEA. The germline V and J ends were trimmed by 3 bases and 5 bases, with 13 bases remaining between them.

This clonotype was observed at least ten times. The chain recombines TRBV20-1 with TRBJ2-5, with TRBD2 matching over 10 bases. Germline loops: CDR1 DFQATT, CDR2 SNEGSKA (reference sequence). This CDR3 is built from 17 residues. The V gene end was trimmed by 0 bases and the J gene end by 2 bases; junction bases not matched to a gene: 9. The chain's CDR3 is CSARDPQTSGIQETQYF. Here the CDR3 DNA reads TGCAGTGCTAGAGATCCTCAAACTAGCGGGATACAAGAGACCCAGTACTTC.

This clonotype was seen many times. This chain joins TRBV5-1 and TRBJ1-4; D call uncertain. The V end was cut by 0 bases, the J end by 4 bases, with 10 bases between. This CDR3 region has 15 residues. Germline CDR1 and CDR2: SGHRS and YFSETQ. CDR3 region: CASSLDGTRNEKLFF. The CDR3 nucleotides read TGCGCCAGCAGCTTGGATGGCACCCGTAATGAAAAACTGTTTTTT.

This clonotype was recorded many times. The genes are TRBV7-4 and TRBJ1-3; 7 bases map to TRBD1. The CDR3 totals 17 residues. V shed 3 bases and J 0 bases; nucleotides not matched to a gene: 8. Germline assignment: CDR1 SGHVT and CDR2 SQSDAQ. This chain's CDR3 is CASSFRTGSSSGNTIYF. The CDR3 DNA sequence: TGTGCCAGCAGCTTCCGGACAGGTTCGAGCTCTGGAAACACCATATATTTT.

About this clonotype: Its ends do not fully match the called genes, so a read error is possible. The chain couples TRBV5-1 to TRBJ2-3; D is possibly TRBD2 (6 bases). The CDR3 is 11 residues long. Germline lookup yields CDR1 SGHRS and CDR2 YFSETQ. CDR3 nucleotide sequence: TGTGCCAGCAGCTTCCCGGGAGCGCAGTATTTT. Amino acid sequence: CASSFPGAQYF.